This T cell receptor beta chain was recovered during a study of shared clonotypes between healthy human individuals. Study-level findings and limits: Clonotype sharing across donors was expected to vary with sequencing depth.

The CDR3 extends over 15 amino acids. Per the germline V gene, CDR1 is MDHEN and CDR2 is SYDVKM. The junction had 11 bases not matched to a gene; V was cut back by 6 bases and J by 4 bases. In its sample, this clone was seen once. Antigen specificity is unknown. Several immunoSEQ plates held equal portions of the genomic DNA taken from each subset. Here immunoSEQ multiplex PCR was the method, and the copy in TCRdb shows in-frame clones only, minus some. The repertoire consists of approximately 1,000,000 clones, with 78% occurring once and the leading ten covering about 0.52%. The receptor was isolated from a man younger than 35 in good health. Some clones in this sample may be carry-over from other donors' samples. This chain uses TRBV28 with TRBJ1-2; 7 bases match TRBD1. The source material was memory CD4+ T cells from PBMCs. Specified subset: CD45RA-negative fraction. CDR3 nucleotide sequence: TGTGCCAGCAGCTCGGCCAGGGGGAATGTCTATGGCTACACCTTC. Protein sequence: CASSSARGNVYGYTF.